The 24 T cell receptor beta chains in this list originate from one sample, sequenced in a study of CD8+ T cells in alopecia areata. Sequencing used cDNA as its template, made by extracting RNA and reverse transcribing it. Clones were read by immunoSEQ multiplex PCR, and TCRdb kept only the in-frame ones, dropping some. The data contain about 170,000 clones, around 64% of them singletons. This specimen consisted of CD8+ T cells sorted from blood, obtained at week 0. The receptors originated from a human donor with alopecia areata.

This clone has a handful of counts. This chain joins TRBV9 and TRBJ2-7; TRBD2 aligns across 7 bases. The germline gives CDR1 SGDLS, CDR2 YYNGEE. The trim removed 0 bases at V and 5 bases at J, leaving 2 bases unmatched. CDR3 length: 13 residues. CDR3 sequence: CASSVVGGDEQYF. The CDR3 DNA is TGTGCCAGCAGCGTAGTGGGAGGGGACGAGCAGTACTTC.

This clone was found once. V usage is TRBV6-1 and J usage is TRBJ2-7; D perhaps matches TRBD2 (5 bases). The germline gives CDR1 MNHNS, CDR2 SASEGT. Trimming cost V 8 bases and J 2 bases, with 7 bases left between them. The CDR3 is made up of 11 amino acids. CDR3 DNA: TGTGCCAGCGTCGGGACCTACGAGCAGTACTTC. Translation: CASVGTYEQYF.

This clone appeared a single time. J is TRBJ2-7 and V is TRBV5-1; tentative D call: TRBD2 (6 bases). V lost 4 bases to trimming and J lost 11 bases, with 19 bases between them. CDR1 SGHRS and CDR2 YFSETQ come from the germline V gene. The CDR3 loop spans 13 amino acids. CDR3 region: CASSVSPGLDEYF. The DNA of the CDR3 is TGCGCCAGCAGCGTATCACCGGGACTTGATGAGTACTTC.

This sequence joins TRBV30 and TRBJ1-1; D perhaps matches TRBD1 (5 bases). V was pared by 1 base and J by 1 base, with 19 bases between. The CDR3 covers 17 residues. Germline-derived CDR1 and CDR2 are GTSNPN and SVGIG (reference sequence). The CDR3 loop is CAWSGVFSGSGNTEAFF. The CDR3 DNA follows: TGTGCCTGGAGTGGGGTTTTTTCAGGGAGCGGGAACACTGAAGCTTTCTTT.

This clone was observed a handful of times. The genes are TRBV20-1 and TRBJ2-7; D gene unclear. V was pared by 5 bases and J by 7 bases, with 12 bases between. Per the germline V gene, CDR1 is DFQATT and CDR2 is SNEGSKA (reference sequence). The CDR3 length is 11 residues. This CDR3 reads CSAPLVGEQYF. DNA of the CDR3: TGCAGTGCTCCTTTAGTGGGGGAGCAGTACTTC.

The chain carries TRBV5-1 and TRBJ2-6; 8 nucleotides align to TRBD1. From germline, CDR1 is SGHRS and CDR2 YFSETQ. V dropped 4 bases and J dropped 3; count of bases not matched to a gene: 6. This CDR3 comprises 16 residues. For the CDR3, the DNA is TGCGCCAGCAGCCGGGACAGGACGAATGGGGCCAACGTCCTGACTTTC. It translates to CASSRDRTNGANVLTF.

This clone turned up a few times. V is TRBV23-1 and J is TRBJ1-5; D remains unclear. TRBV23-1 is recorded as an ORF, its role being uncertain. The CDR3 is 14 amino acids. The V end was cut by 3 bases, the J end by 0 bases, with 6 bases between. CDR3 in amino acids: CASSHRVSNQPQHF. DNA of the CDR3: TGCGCCAGCAGTCACAGAGTTAGCAATCAGCCCCAGCATTTT.

The V gene is TRBV7-6, the J gene TRBJ2-2; D unclear. V was clipped by 10 bases and J by 9 bases, with 15 bases between them. This CDR3 is 12 amino acids long. CDR1 is SGHVS, CDR2 FNYEAQ, per germline. The CDR3 reads CATTPGSRELFF. In nucleotides, the CDR3 is TGTGCCACCACCCCGGGCAGTAGGGAGCTGTTTTTT. Full variable domain (missing parts from reference TRBV7-6 and TRBJ2-2): GAGVSQSPRYKVTKRGQDVALRCDPISGHVSLYWYRQALGQGPEFLTYFNYEAQQDKSGLPNDRFSAERPEGSISTLTIQRTEQRDSAMYRCATTPGSRELFFGEGSRLTVL.

In DNA form, the CDR3 reads TGTGCCAGCAGTTACCACCGCACCGGGGAGCTGTTTTTT. Translation: CASSYHRTGELFF. This chain uses TRBV6-5 with TRBJ2-2; D unresolved. The CDR3 is 13 residues long. CDR1 is MNHEY, CDR2 SVGAGI, per germline. Trimming shortened V by 2 bases and J by 4 bases, and 5 bases separated the two germline ends.

This clone was detected a few times. V and J are TRBV20-1 and TRBJ1-3; D is uncertain. Germline CDR1 reads DFQATT; CDR2 reads SNEGSKA (reference sequence). This CDR3 is built from 11 residues. Trimming shortened V by 6 bases and J by 2 bases, and 5 bases separated the two germline ends. In DNA, the CDR3 is TGCAGTGCCACACCTGGAAACACCATATATTTT. Residues: CSATPGNTIYF.

The chain couples TRBV30 to TRBJ2-1; 9 bases fit TRBD2. The CDR3 extends over 15 amino acids. The V gene's germline CDR1 is GTSNPN and CDR2 SVGIG (reference sequence). V was clipped by 4 bases and J by 4 bases; unmatched bases: 8. Written as DNA, the CDR3 is TGTGCCTGGATCAGCGGGGGGACCCATTACAATGAGCAGTTCTTC. Protein product: CAWISGGTHYNEQFF.

This chain uses TRBV13 with TRBJ1-1; no reliable D call. V was trimmed by 7 bases and J by 1 base, leaving 10 bases between them. CDR3 length: 13 residues. Germline V gene lookup returns CDR1 PRHDT and CDR2 FYEKMQ (reference sequence). This chain's CDR3 is CASTPPGNTEAFF. The DNA of the CDR3 is TGTGCCAGCACCCCCCCGGGGAACACTGAAGCTTTCTTT. The whole variable domain, remainder taken from reference TRBV13 and TRBJ1-1, is AAGVIQSPRHLIKEKRETATLKCYPIPRHDTVYWYQQGPGQDPQFLISFYEKMQSDKGSIPDRFSAQQFSDYHSELNMSSLELGDSALYFCASTPPGNTEAFFGQGTRLTVV.

V usage is TRBV6-6 and J usage is TRBJ2-1, with D uncertain. The CDR3 is 12 amino acids. Germline-derived CDR1 and CDR2 are MNHNY and SVGAGI (reference sequence). Trimming removed 5 bases from V and 7 bases from J, with 9 bases in between. CDR3 nucleotides: TGTGCCAGCAGTCCGAGTAGGAATGAGCAGTTCTTC. This sequence encodes CASSPSRNEQFF.

The V gene is TRBV14, the J gene TRBJ1-4; D unclear. V gave up 0 bases and J gave up 8 bases, with 4 bases separating them. The CDR3 extends over 12 amino acids. Germline V gene sequence: CDR1 SGHDN, CDR2 FVKESK. CDR3 sequence (DNA): TGTGCCAGCAGCCAAGAAGGAGAAAAACTGTTTTTT. Its translation is CASSQEGEKLFF. The full variable domain, its missing parts supplied by reference TRBV14 and TRBJ1-4, is EAGVTQFPSHSVIEKGQTVTLRCDPISGHDNLYWYRRVMGKEIKFLLHFVKESKQDESGMPNNRFLAERTGGTYSTLKVQPAELEDSGVYFCASSQEGEKLFFGSGTQLSVL.

This clone has more than one count but fewer than ten. The J gene is TRBJ1-2, the V gene TRBV7-9; the match to TRBD1 covers 7 bases. The CDR3 totals 14 residues. CDR1 and CDR2 from the germline V gene are SEHNR and FQNEAQ (reference sequence). After removal of 7 bases from V and 5 bases from J, the junction contained 10 bases not matched to a gene. The DNA of the CDR3 is TGTGCCAGCATCAATGACAGGGTGGGGTATGGCTACACCTTC. Protein product: CASINDRVGYGYTF.

The table lists this clone with many counts. The chain recombines TRBV19 with TRBJ2-1; D may be TRBD1 (5 bases). V lost 7 bases and J lost 6, with 22 bases in between. The germline CDR1 and CDR2 sequences are LNHDA and SQIVND (reference sequence). The CDR3 is 16 residues long. The CDR3: CASTPKRAGMTNEQFF. The CDR3 DNA reads as TGTGCCAGTACCCCAAAAAGGGCAGGGATGACCAATGAGCAGTTCTTC.

This clone has only a few counts. The chain carries TRBV6-5 and TRBJ2-5, with D uncertain. From germline, CDR1 is MNHEY and CDR2 SVGAGI. V was pared by 6 bases and J by 1 base, with 12 bases between. CDR3 size: 14 residues. CDR3 residues: CASRMLVAQETQYF. The CDR3 bases are TGTGCCAGCAGAATGCTGGTCGCCCAAGAGACCCAGTACTTC.

The rearrangement links TRBV7-9 to TRBJ1-5; D is possibly TRBD1 (5 bases). This CDR3 is built from 14 residues. The germline CDR1 and CDR2 sequences are SEHNR and FQNEAQ (reference sequence). The ends were cut back, 1 base at V and 5 bases at J, with 9 bases in the middle. The CDR3 coding sequence is TGTGCCAGCAGCTTAGAAGGGGTAGATCAGCCCCAGCATTTT. Its protein is CASSLEGVDQPQHF. The full variable domain, rest sourced from reference TRBV7-9 and TRBJ1-5, is DTGVSQNPRHKITKRGQNVTFRCDPISEHNRLYWYRQTLGQGPEFLTYFQNEAQLEKSRLLSDRFSAERPKGSFSTLEIQRTEQGDSAMYLCASSLEGVDQPQHFGDGTRLSIL.

This clone was detected a few times. This chain links TRBV10-3 with TRBJ2-7, with D perhaps matching TRBD1 or TRBD2 (6 bases each). This CDR3 is 13 amino acids long. CDR1 is ENHRY, CDR2 SYGVKD, per germline. V lost 7 bases and J 5 bases, leaving 15 bases between the germline ends. Here the CDR3 reads CAIIPPGEDEQYF. CDR3 DNA: TGTGCCATCATCCCTCCAGGGGAGGACGAGCAGTACTTC.

The chain employs TRBV6-6 and TRBJ2-5; weak D call: TRBD1 (6 bases). Germline V CDR1 and CDR2: MNHNY, SVGAGI (reference sequence). The CDR3 has 14 residues. Between the trimmed V and J ends, which lost 2 bases and 2 bases, there was a span of 9 bases. Written as DNA, the CDR3 is TGTGCCAGCAGTTACCTCGGACAGCAAGAGACCCAGTACTTC. This gives the protein CASSYLGQQETQYF.

This clone was picked up a small number of times. The chain combines TRBV2 with TRBJ2-5, with 8 bases lining up with TRBD2. The CDR3 has 16 residues. Germline CDR1 SNHLY, CDR2 FYNNEI. V was clipped by 5 bases and J by 5 bases; unmatched bases: 13. The CDR3 DNA reads as TGTGCCAGCAGTATAGTGTCAGCGGGGGTCGATGAGACCCAGTACTTC. Protein product: CASSIVSAGVDETQYF.

This sequence joins TRBV6-6 and TRBJ2-1; TRBD2 is a possible D gene (5 bases). CDR1 and CDR2 from the germline V gene are MNHNY and SVGAGI (reference sequence). Trimming pared 8 bases from V and 8 bases from J, leaving 10 bases between. The CDR3 spans 11 residues. The DNA of the CDR3 is TGTGCCAGCGGTCGGCGGGATGAGCAGTTCTTC. It translates to CASGRRDEQFF.

The rearrangement uses TRBV15 and TRBJ1-2; possibly TRBD1 for D (6 bases). Germline V lookup: CDR1 LNHNV, CDR2 YYDKDF (reference sequence). This CDR3 spans 13 amino acids. Trimming removed 1 base from V and 5 bases from J, with 8 bases in between. CDR3 in amino acids: CATSRAGAYGYTF. The CDR3 DNA is TGTGCCACCAGCAGAGCAGGGGCTTATGGCTACACCTTC.

This sequence joins TRBV13 and TRBJ2-5; 8 bases align to TRBD1. The V and J ends lost 7 bases and 4 bases, in that order; junction bases with no gene match: 2. The CDR3 is 12 amino acids. Germline V CDR1 and CDR2: PRHDT, FYEKMQ (reference sequence). The DNA of the CDR3 is TGTGCCAGCACCAGGGGGCGAGAGACCCAGTACTTC. Amino acids: CASTRGRETQYF.